This is a list of T cell receptor beta chains from one sample in a study of T cells in Graves' hyperthyroidism and ophthalmopathy. TCRdb reprocessed the multiplex PCR reads with MiXCR, giving one entry per CDR3 protein. The sample carries about half a million distinct CDR3 sequences, around 20% recorded once. The sequenced material came from blood. The receptors shown here come from a man aged 35 to 55 with Graves' ophthalmopathy. CDR3s include the opening cysteine and the closing phenylalanine or tryptophan. A D gene is named only where the DNA matches it firmly. Clone size appears in some rows only: once, few, many, or a class for an expanded clone.

CDR3nt: TGTGCCACCAGTGATTCGACAGGTTTCAATGGCTACACCTTC; CDR3aa: CATSDSTGFNGYTF; v_gene: TRBV24-1; len: 14; j_gene: TRBJ1-2; abundance: -; d_gene: -
CDR3nt: TGTGCCAGTAGCCTAATGGACACCAATCAGCCCCAGCATTTT; CDR3aa: CASSLMDTNQPQHF; v_gene: TRBV19; len: 14; j_gene: TRBJ1-5; abundance: -; d_gene: -
CDR3nt: TGTGCCAGCAGCGAAACAGGGTTAGGCTACACCTTC; CDR3aa: CASSETGLGYTF; v_gene: TRBV2; len: 12; j_gene: TRBJ1-2; abundance: many; d_gene: -
CDR3nt: TGTGCCTGGCAATACAGCGGGAACACCGGGGAGCTGTTTTTT; CDR3aa: CAWQYSGNTGELFF; v_gene: TRBV30; len: 14; j_gene: TRBJ2-2; abundance: -; d_gene: -
CDR3nt: TGCAGTGCTAGAGATCGATCGCAAAACAGGGGCGTCGATACGCAGTATTTT; CDR3aa: CSARDRSQNRGVDTQYF; v_gene: TRBV20-1; len: 17; j_gene: TRBJ2-3; abundance: -; d_gene: TRBD1
CDR3nt: TGTGCCAGCAGTTACTTCGGAGGGGGCACTGAAGCTTTCTTT; CDR3aa: CASSYFGGGTEAFF; v_gene: TRBV6-1; len: 14; j_gene: TRBJ1-1; abundance: few; d_gene: -
CDR3nt: TGTGCCTGGACGCAGGGAGGTGGCTACACCTTC; CDR3aa: CAWTQGGGYTF; v_gene: TRBV30; len: 11; j_gene: TRBJ1-2; abundance: many; d_gene: -
CDR3nt: TGCAGCGTTTTAGGGGAAACAAGGAATGGCTACACCTTC; CDR3aa: CSVLGETRNGYTF; v_gene: TRBV29-1; len: 13; j_gene: TRBJ1-2; abundance: -; d_gene: -
CDR3nt: TGCGCCAGCAACGAATTCCAGGGCGACGGAGAGACCCAGTACTTC; CDR3aa: CASNEFQGDGETQYF; v_gene: TRBV5-1; len: 15; j_gene: TRBJ2-5; abundance: -; d_gene: -
CDR3nt: TGTGCCAGCAAGGACAGTCATAATTCACCCCTCCACTTT; CDR3aa: CASKDSHNSPLHF; v_gene: TRBV6-1; len: 13; j_gene: TRBJ1-6; abundance: few; d_gene: -
CDR3nt: TGCGCCAGCTCCCTAGACAGGGGTCGAAATCAGCCCCAGCATTTT; CDR3aa: CASSLDRGRNQPQHF; v_gene: TRBV4-1; len: 15; j_gene: TRBJ1-5; abundance: -; d_gene: TRBD1
CDR3nt: TGTGCCAGCAGCGGGGACAGGGGGCTCCGAGAGACCCAGTACTTC; CDR3aa: CASSGDRGLRETQYF; v_gene: TRBV6-1; len: 15; j_gene: TRBJ2-5; abundance: -; d_gene: TRBD1
CDR3nt: TGCAGTGCTAGAGCGGTGGGGGGATGGACCCAGTACTTC; CDR3aa: CSARAVGGWTQYF; v_gene: TRBV20-1; len: 13; j_gene: TRBJ2-5; abundance: -; d_gene: -
CDR3nt: TGTGCCAGCAGCCTCCCGACTCCTGGCGATGAGCAGTTCTTC; CDR3aa: CASSLPTPGDEQFF; v_gene: TRBV11-2; len: 14; j_gene: TRBJ2-1; abundance: many; d_gene: -
CDR3nt: TGCGCCAGCAGCTTGGGGGATCTTGGGGGGCCAGAGACCCAGTACTTC; CDR3aa: CASSLGDLGGPETQYF; v_gene: TRBV5-1; len: 16; j_gene: TRBJ2-5; abundance: -; d_gene: -
CDR3nt: TGCAGCGTTACCGGGCTAGCGGAGAACACCGGGGAGCTGTTTTTT; CDR3aa: CSVTGLAENTGELFF; v_gene: TRBV29-1; len: 15; j_gene: TRBJ2-2; abundance: -; d_gene: TRBD2
CDR3nt: TGCAGTGCCATAGGGCTTCAGGGCGGGGGCTACACCTTC; CDR3aa: CSAIGLQGGGYTF; v_gene: TRBV20-1; len: 13; j_gene: TRBJ1-2; abundance: few; d_gene: -
CDR3nt: TGTGCCAGCAGCCTCGGCGGGACAGGGGCTGGAAACACCATATATTTT; CDR3aa: CASSLGGTGAGNTIYF; v_gene: TRBV12-3/TRBV12-4; len: 16; j_gene: TRBJ1-3; abundance: once; d_gene: TRBD1
CDR3nt: TGTGCCAGCAGCCGGGGTGGCAGGGCCCTTAAAAATCAGCCCCAGCATTTT; CDR3aa: CASSRGGRALKNQPQHF; v_gene: TRBV12-3/TRBV12-4; len: 17; j_gene: TRBJ1-5; abundance: many; d_gene: -
CDR3nt: TGTGCCAGCAGTTTCGGGGAATCCTACAATGAGCAGTTCTTC; CDR3aa: CASSFGESYNEQFF; v_gene: TRBV28; len: 14; j_gene: TRBJ2-1; abundance: few; d_gene: -
CDR3nt: TGTGCCAGTAGTACTGGGGCTCAACGGTTCTTC; CDR3aa: CASSTGAQRFF; v_gene: TRBV19; len: 11; j_gene: TRBJ2-1; abundance: -; d_gene: -
CDR3nt: TGTGCCAGCTCCCTGACAGGGGCAGTTGTCTCCGGGGAGCTGTTTTTT; CDR3aa: CASSLTGAVVSGELFF; v_gene: TRBV6-1; len: 16; j_gene: TRBJ2-2; abundance: -; d_gene: TRBD1
CDR3nt: TGTGCCAGCAGAGGGCTCCTCTCTGGGGCCAACGTCCTGACTTTC; CDR3aa: CASRGLLSGANVLTF; v_gene: TRBV6-2/TRBV6-3; len: 15; j_gene: TRBJ2-6; abundance: many; d_gene: -
CDR3nt: TGTGCCAGCACAGGACCACTTTACGAGCAGTACTTC; CDR3aa: CASTGPLYEQYF; v_gene: TRBV6-1; len: 12; j_gene: TRBJ2-7; abundance: many; d_gene: -